These 32 T cell receptor beta chains originate from one sample sequenced in a study of blood T cell repertoires in COVID-19. Profiled with immunoSEQ multiplex PCR; TCRdb holds only in-frame clones, not every one. The sample shows about 300,000 clones, around nine tenths of them seen only once. Sequenced input: peripheral blood. The receptor set was obtained from a woman under 40 with COVID-19, enrolled during active disease.

The V gene is TRBV3-1 (or the pseudogene TRBV3-2), the J gene TRBJ1-2; 7 bases map to TRBD1. Trimming took 8 bases from V and 4 from J; bases not matched to a gene: 4. The CDR3 totals 12 residues. Per germline, CDR1 LGHDT and CDR2 YNNKEL (reference sequence). The CDR3 loop is CASRQGTYGYTF. The DNA for the CDR3 is TGTGCCAGCCGACAGGGAACCTATGGCTACACCTTC.

The CDR3 reads CASSYSIRGNTGELFF. CDR3 nucleotides: TGTGCCAGCAGTTACTCGATACGGGGGAACACCGGGGAGCTGTTTTTT. The V and J genes are TRBV6-5 and TRBJ2-2, with D maybe TRBD2 (5 bases). CDR1 MNHEY and CDR2 SVGAGI come from the germline V gene. V was shortened by 0 bases and J by 1 base, with 9 bases between the two germline ends. This CDR3 is 16 amino acids long.

This clone came up once. The chain couples TRBV4-1 to TRBJ2-5; TRBD1 is a possible D gene (6 bases). Germline V gene data show CDR1 as MGHRA and CDR2 as YSYEKL. The CDR3 length is 14 residues. V gave up 2 bases and J gave up 0 bases, with 7 bases separating them. The CDR3 nucleotides are TGCGCCAGCAGCCAACGGACAGACCAAGAGACCCAGTACTTC. This gives the protein CASSQRTDQETQYF.

CDR3 nucleotides: TGTGCCAGCAGCTTGGTTTATCGGAGGGTCGCTGAAAAACTGTTTTTT. Its translation is CASSLVYRRVAEKLFF. V and J are TRBV5-8 and TRBJ1-4; D unclear. Trimming shortened V by 0 bases and J by 7 bases, and 16 bases separated the two germline ends. Germline V gene data show CDR1 as SGHTS and CDR2 as YDEGEE. The CDR3 contains 16 residues.

The V gene is TRBV9, the J gene TRBJ1-1; 8 nucleotides match TRBD1. Trimming removed 4 bases from V and 6 bases from J; junction bases left unmatched: 8. The CDR3 is made up of 14 amino acids. Germline V lookup: CDR1 SGDLS, CDR2 YYNGEE. CDR3 sequence reads: CASSRTGGRAEAFF. DNA of the CDR3: TGTGCCAGCAGCCGAACAGGGGGAAGGGCTGAAGCTTTCTTT.

This chain uses TRBV9 with TRBJ1-2; 10 bases are shared with TRBD1. Germline loops: CDR1 SGDLS, CDR2 YYNGEE. CDR3 size: 16 residues. Trimming removed 2 bases from V and 2 bases from J; junction bases left unmatched: 6. The CDR3 loop reads CASSVGTGVSNYGYTF. CDR3 bases: TGTGCCAGCAGCGTGGGGACAGGGGTCTCCAACTATGGCTACACCTTC.

This sequence joins TRBV30 and TRBJ1-1; TRBD1 is a possible D gene (5 bases). This CDR3 is 14 amino acids long. The V end was cut by 5 bases, the J end by 3 bases, with 16 bases between. Germline CDR1 GTSNPN, CDR2 SVGIG (reference sequence). The CDR3 region has the DNA TGTGCCTGGGACCCGGGGACTATGTACACTGAAGCTTTCTTT. Amino acid sequence: CAWDPGTMYTEAFF.

V usage is TRBV6-5 and J usage is TRBJ2-1; 8 bases match TRBD2. V lost 2 bases to trimming and J lost 5 bases; unmatched junction nucleotides: 5. Per the germline V gene, CDR1 is MNHEY and CDR2 is SVGAGI. The length of the CDR3 is 15 residues. The CDR3 nucleotides read TGTGCCAGCAGTTACACACGCGGGGGGAACAATGAGCAGTTCTTC. Encoded protein: CASSYTRGGNNEQFF.

This chain links TRBV6-2 or TRBV6-3 with TRBJ1-5; D unresolved. The CDR3 consists of 15 residues. V was pared by 0 bases and J by 0 bases, with 6 bases between. In germline, CDR1 is MNHEY, CDR2 SVGEGT. CDR3 protein: CASSYSADSNQPQHF. DNA of the CDR3: TGTGCCAGCAGTTACTCGGCAGATAGCAATCAGCCCCAGCATTTT.

This rearrangement joins TRBV19 to TRBJ1-4, with unresolved D. Trimming took off 9 bases at V and 5 bases at J, with 10 bases between the two ends. Per germline, CDR1 LNHDA and CDR2 SQIVND (reference sequence). This CDR3 comprises 12 residues. The CDR3 nucleotides are TGTGCCAGCCATGGCAGAAATGAAAAACTGTTTTTT. Residues: CASHGRNEKLFF.

The chain is built from TRBV18 and TRBJ1-6; TRBD1 might be the D (5 bases). Germline V CDR1 and CDR2: KGHSH, LQKENI. The CDR3 has 14 amino acids. Trimming shortened V by 3 bases and J by 8 bases, and 11 bases separated the two germline ends. For the CDR3, the DNA is TGTGCCAGCTCACCCTCAGGGATCGATTCACCCCTCCACTTT. Amino acids: CASSPSGIDSPLHF.

This chain connects TRBV6-5 to TRBJ1-1; the match to TRBD1 covers 7 bases. This CDR3 region has 15 residues. The V gene's germline CDR1 is MNHEY and CDR2 SVGAGI. Unmatched junction bases numbered 15, after V lost 8 bases and J lost 6 bases. The CDR3 nucleotides read TGTGCCAGCGGGTGGAGGGGGCGCGGTCTCTCTGAAGCTTTCTTT. Amino acid sequence: CASGWRGRGLSEAFF.

The chain links TRBV18 to TRBJ1-6, with D hard to call. From germline, CDR1 is KGHSH and CDR2 LQKENI. The CDR3 runs 15 residues. The ends were cut back, 3 bases at V and 9 bases at J, with 15 bases in the middle. This CDR3 reads CASSPTTLEGSPLHF. The CDR3 nucleotides are TGTGCCAGCTCACCCACCACCCTCGAGGGTTCACCCCTCCACTTT.

The CDR3 region has the DNA TGTGCCAGCAGCCCCGCGGGCGGGGGGCAGGTGGGAGATACGCAGTATTTT. As protein: CASSPAGGGQVGDTQYF. V and J are TRBV13 and TRBJ2-3; 8 bases align to TRBD2. Germline CDR1 is PRHDT and CDR2 is FYEKMQ (reference sequence). CDR3 length: 17 amino acids. The J segment lost 5 bases and the V segment lost 5 bases, leaving 15 bases of the junction unmatched.

With respect to this clone: An end of the junction does not agree with germline; a read error may underlie this. V gene TRBV5-1 combines with J gene TRBJ1-6; 7 nucleotides agree with TRBD1. Germline V gene data show CDR1 as SGHRS and CDR2 as YFSETQ. The length of the CDR3 is 14 residues. CDR3 nucleotides: TGCGCCAGCAGTTTGGGACAGACCAATTCACCCCTCCACTTT. Translated, it gives CASSLGQTNSPLHF.

This chain uses TRBV27 with TRBJ1-2; 10 bases match TRBD1. The CDR3 extends over 16 amino acids. Germline V lookup: CDR1 MNHEY, CDR2 SMNVEV (reference sequence). The trim removed 5 bases at V and 7 bases at J, leaving 13 bases unmatched. The CDR3 region is CASSPPLTGGSGGYTF. The CDR3 nucleotides read TGTGCCAGCAGTCCTCCTCTGACAGGGGGCTCCGGTGGCTACACCTTC.

The V and J genes are TRBV14 and TRBJ1-6; no definite D call. V lost 5 bases, J lost 3 bases, and 8 bases lay in between. The CDR3 covers 14 residues. Germline V gene sequence: CDR1 SGHDN, CDR2 FVKESK. CDR3 nucleotides: TGTGCCAGCAGCGCAGAAATCTATAATTCACCCCTCCACTTT. This codes for CASSAEIYNSPLHF.

The V gene is TRBV2, the J gene TRBJ2-1, with TRBD2 as a possible D gene (5 bases). The ends were cut back, 6 bases at V and 5 bases at J, with 14 bases in the middle. Germline V lookup: CDR1 SNHLY, CDR2 FYNNEI. This CDR3 spans 14 amino acids. CDR3 sequence (DNA): TGTGCCAGCAGGCCTAGCTTTTTGGACAATGAGCAGTTCTTC. This codes for CASRPSFLDNEQFF.

V is TRBV29-1 and J is TRBJ1-2, with D possibly TRBD1 on 5 matching bases. The CDR3 totals 15 residues. Per the germline V gene, CDR1 is SQVTM and CDR2 is ANQGSEA. Trimming took 4 bases from V and 3 from J, leaving 18 bases between them. The CDR3 sequence: CSVVGGAGWDYGYTF. DNA for the CDR3: TGCAGCGTTGTGGGGGGTGCAGGTTGGGACTATGGCTACACCTTC.

The V and J genes are TRBV3-1 (or the pseudogene TRBV3-2) and TRBJ2-2; 7 nucleotides agree with TRBD1. The CDR3 runs 13 residues. Germline lookup yields CDR1 LGHDT and CDR2 YNNKEL (reference sequence). The J segment lost 6 bases and the V segment lost 5 bases, leaving 3 bases of the junction unmatched. As DNA, the CDR3 is TGTGCCAGCAGCGACAGGGCGGCCGGGGAGCTGTTTTTT. It codes for CASSDRAAGELFF.

The genes are TRBV10-3 and TRBJ1-1; D is possibly TRBD1 (5 bases). Germline assignment: CDR1 ENHRY and CDR2 SYGVKD. V lost 2 bases and J lost 3, with 13 bases in between. CDR3 size: 15 residues. Here the CDR3 reads CAISESQGLHTEAFF. Written as DNA, the CDR3 is TGTGCCATCAGTGAGAGCCAGGGTCTGCACACTGAAGCTTTCTTT.

Written as DNA, the CDR3 is TGCGCCAGCAGCCAGGGCGTACAGGGACTAGACGAAAAACTGTTTTTT. It is translated as CASSQGVQGLDEKLFF. The chain combines TRBV4-1 with TRBJ1-4; tentatively, D is TRBD1 (6 bases). Germline lookup yields CDR1 MGHRA and CDR2 YSYEKL. V was pared by 3 bases and J by 8 bases, with 19 bases between. The CDR3 is 16 residues long.

The chain has TRBV6-2 or TRBV6-3 and TRBJ2-3; TRBD2 might be the D (5 bases). V lost 6 bases to trimming and J lost 7 bases, with 17 bases between them. The CDR3 totals 14 residues. The germline V gene has CDR1 MNHEY and CDR2 SVGEGT. CDR3 region: CASSPQRAVNTQYF. Written as DNA, the CDR3 is TGTGCCAGCAGCCCCCAGAGAGCGGTAAATACGCAGTATTTT.

The rearrangement links TRBV3-1 (or the pseudogene TRBV3-2) to TRBJ2-5; TRBD1 matches 8 bases. Trimming cost V 3 bases and J 8 bases; bases outside gene matches: 14. Germline CDR1 and CDR2: LGHDT and YNNKEL (reference sequence). The CDR3 contains 16 residues. CDR3 in DNA: TGTGCCAGCAGCCACTACGACAGGGGCCCCGGGAGAACCCAGTACTTC. It yields the protein CASSHYDRGPGRTQYF.

The V call is TRBV7-8, the J call TRBJ1-6; D is unclear. Trimming left V 5 bases short and J 9 bases short, with 11 bases between. CDR1 SGHVS and CDR2 FQNEAQ come from the germline V gene. The CDR3 contains 13 residues. The CDR3 loop reads CASSDFLGSPLHF. The DNA of the CDR3 is TGTGCCAGCAGCGACTTTTTAGGTTCACCCCTCCACTTT. The variable domain in full, completed from reference TRBV7-8 and TRBJ1-6, reads GAGVSQSPRYKVAKRGQDVALRCDPISGHVSLFWYQQALGQGPEFLTYFQNEAQLDKSGLPSDRFFAERPEGSVSTLKIQRTQQEDSAVYLCASSDFLGSPLHFGNGTRLTVT.

The chain is built from TRBV5-4 and TRBJ1-1, with D tentatively TRBD1 (5 bases). The germline V gene has CDR1 SGHNT and CDR2 YYREEE (reference sequence). The V end was cut by 4 bases, the J end by 1 base, with 17 bases between. The length of the CDR3 is 16 residues. This chain's CDR3 is CASSIYEQVSNTEAFF. The CDR3, as DNA: TGTGCCAGCAGCATCTATGAACAGGTGTCGAACACTGAAGCTTTCTTT.

In this sample, this clone turned up once. V usage is TRBV15 and J usage is TRBJ2-1; 11 bases fit TRBD2. This CDR3 contains 13 residues. From germline, CDR1 is LNHNV and CDR2 YYDKDF (reference sequence). Trimming at V came to 10 bases and at J to 7 bases, leaving 6 bases not matched to a gene. The CDR3 spells CAIRLAGSNEQFF. CDR3 sequence (DNA): TGTGCCATCAGACTAGCGGGATCAAATGAGCAGTTCTTC.

The chain recombines TRBV18 with TRBJ1-4; perhaps TRBD1 as D (5 bases). Germline V gene data show CDR1 as KGHSH and CDR2 as LQKENI. V lost 3 bases and J lost 4, with 12 bases in between. The CDR3 loop spans 15 amino acids. As DNA, the CDR3 is TGTGCCAGCTCACCTCCGAACGACAGTAATGAAAAACTGTTTTTT. Protein product: CASSPPNDSNEKLFF.

The rearrangement links TRBV7-8 to TRBJ1-5; D is unresolved. Trimming removed 2 bases at V and 0 bases at J, with 11 bases between. Germline CDR1 is SGHVS and CDR2 is FQNEAQ. The CDR3 covers 16 residues. The CDR3 region is CASSLLTKISNQPQHF. CDR3 DNA: TGTGCCAGCAGCTTACTGACAAAAATTAGCAATCAGCCCCAGCATTTT.

The chain recombines TRBV28 with TRBJ1-2; 9 bases agree with TRBD1. The length of the CDR3 is 14 residues. V lost 6 bases to trimming and J lost 4 bases; unmatched junction nucleotides: 6. Germline CDR1 reads MDHEN; CDR2 reads SYDVKM. The CDR3 loop is CASRPGQGSYGYTF. CDR3 nucleotides: TGTGCCAGCAGGCCGGGACAGGGTTCCTATGGCTACACCTTC.

The chain has TRBV7-9 and TRBJ2-3; tentatively, D is TRBD1 (6 bases). The CDR3 covers 16 residues. Trimming pared 5 bases from V and 5 bases from J, leaving 20 bases between. Per germline, CDR1 SEHNR and CDR2 FQNEAQ (reference sequence). CDR3 nucleotide sequence: TGTGCCAGCAGCGGAAGGGATTGGGGGCGCGAAGATACGCAGTATTTT. It specifies CASSGRDWGREDTQYF.

The chain uses TRBV14 and TRBJ1-2; the match to TRBD1 covers 8 bases. This CDR3 has 13 amino acids. V was clipped by 3 bases and J by 8 bases; unmatched bases: 5. CDR1 and CDR2 from the germline V gene are SGHDN and FVKESK. The CDR3 sequence: CASSQQGALGYTF. The CDR3 bases are TGTGCCAGCAGCCAGCAGGGGGCGCTCGGCTACACCTTC.